Listed below are T cell receptor beta chains from one sample, sequenced in a study of blood T cell repertoires in COVID-19. Sequenced by immunoSEQ multiplex PCR; TCRdb stores in-frame clones only, minus some. This table has over 85,000 clones, about four fifths appearing once. The sequencing sample was made of peripheral blood. These receptors came from a woman aged 55-75 years with acute or convalescent COVID-19. Both conserved end residues are part of each CDR3. Fields, in order: V gene, J gene, clone size, CDR3 protein. Clone size, where shown, is once, few, many, or a class for clones that have expanded.

V gene: TRBV28; J gene: TRBJ1-2; clone size: .; CDR3 protein: CASSLSQGTYGYTF
V gene: TRBV28; J gene: TRBJ2-5; clone size: .; CDR3 protein: CASSLGTSTGGETQYF
V gene: TRBV11-3; J gene: TRBJ2-7; clone size: .; CDR3 protein: CASSVGLAGYEQYF
V gene: TRBV9; J gene: TRBJ1-6; clone size: .; CDR3 protein: CASSEGGDQSPLHF
V gene: TRBV14; J gene: TRBJ1-1; clone size: .; CDR3 protein: CASRASGRYTEAFF
V gene: TRBV19; J gene: TRBJ1-1; clone size: .; CDR3 protein: CASSIGGLGAFF
V gene: TRBV28; J gene: TRBJ1-5; clone size: few; CDR3 protein: CASSLIQKPQHF
V gene: TRBV6-5; J gene: TRBJ1-6; clone size: .; CDR3 protein: CATTQWAQGGRPLHF
V gene: TRBV2; J gene: TRBJ1-5; clone size: .; CDR3 protein: CASRKDRGRNQPQHF
V gene: TRBV5-1; J gene: TRBJ1-6; clone size: once; CDR3 protein: CASRAGMDSPLHF
V gene: TRBV5-1; J gene: TRBJ2-1; clone size: .; CDR3 protein: CASSGAGGYNEQFF
V gene: TRBV11-3; J gene: TRBJ2-7; clone size: .; CDR3 protein: CASSLGIAGVLSSYEQYF
V gene: TRBV7-9; J gene: TRBJ2-7; clone size: .; CDR3 protein: CASSLRDYTYEQYF
V gene: TRBV6-2/TRBV6-3; J gene: TRBJ2-5; clone size: few; CDR3 protein: CASSYSDRETQYF
V gene: TRBV5-1; J gene: TRBJ1-1; clone size: .; CDR3 protein: CASSRTGTTEAFF
V gene: TRBV15; J gene: TRBJ1-4; clone size: .; CDR3 protein: CATSGREGWGEKLFF
V gene: TRBV2; J gene: TRBJ2-2; clone size: .; CDR3 protein: CASSGQPSTGELFF
V gene: TRBV5-1; J gene: TRBJ1-2; clone size: once; CDR3 protein: CASSTEVTSNGYTF
V gene: TRBV7-9; J gene: TRBJ1-3; clone size: .; CDR3 protein: CASSPPGRAGNTIYF
V gene: TRBV19; J gene: TRBJ2-1; clone size: .; CDR3 protein: CASSLQGASPEQFF
V gene: TRBV5-1; J gene: TRBJ2-5; clone size: .; CDR3 protein: CASSLKTEWTGQETQYF
V gene: TRBV28; J gene: TRBJ2-7; clone size: .; CDR3 protein: CASNPWQGERYEQYF
V gene: TRBV30; J gene: TRBJ2-3; clone size: .; CDR3 protein: CAWRAGGQTDTQYF
V gene: TRBV3-1/TRBV3-2; J gene: TRBJ1-1; clone size: .; CDR3 protein: CASSPTGIEAFF
V gene: TRBV4-2; J gene: TRBJ2-3; clone size: .; CDR3 protein: CASSQEGGLAGKADTQYF
V gene: TRBV3-1/TRBV3-2; J gene: TRBJ1-5; clone size: few; CDR3 protein: CASSLSDYQPQHF
V gene: TRBV6-5; J gene: TRBJ2-3; clone size: .; CDR3 protein: CASSYSGAEDTQYF
V gene: TRBV4-3; J gene: TRBJ2-5; clone size: .; CDR3 protein: CASSDLPAGGDTQYF
V gene: TRBV3-1/TRBV3-2; J gene: TRBJ2-1; clone size: .; CDR3 protein: CASSHGTDNDNEQFF
V gene: TRBV5-4; J gene: TRBJ2-2; clone size: few; CDR3 protein: CASSIMTGADGELFF
V gene: TRBV29-1; J gene: TRBJ2-3; clone size: .; CDR3 protein: CSVSRDRGRDTQYF
V gene: TRBV18; J gene: TRBJ2-7; clone size: .; CDR3 protein: CASSPLDRTEQYF
V gene: TRBV4-2; J gene: TRBJ1-2; clone size: .; CDR3 protein: CASSDQGNYGYTF
V gene: TRBV7-8; J gene: TRBJ1-1; clone size: .; CDR3 protein: CASSFFSSFINTEAFF
V gene: TRBV7-7; J gene: TRBJ2-3; clone size: .; CDR3 protein: CASSQTGGADTQYF
V gene: TRBV4-3; J gene: TRBJ2-3; clone size: .; CDR3 protein: CASSQVSDRSTDTQYF
V gene: TRBV19; J gene: TRBJ1-1; clone size: .; CDR3 protein: CASRARGTGGAEAFF
V gene: TRBV6-1; J gene: TRBJ1-2; clone size: .; CDR3 protein: CASSEGTGSRNYGYTF
V gene: TRBV30; J gene: TRBJ1-3; clone size: once; CDR3 protein: CAWSVLGTGGGNTIYF
V gene: TRBV30; J gene: TRBJ1-3; clone size: .; CDR3 protein: CAWSVGQAGGNTIYF
V gene: TRBV7-9; J gene: TRBJ1-1; clone size: .; CDR3 protein: CASSLADREPFF
V gene: TRBV7-3; J gene: TRBJ1-2; clone size: .; CDR3 protein: CASSQGLGNRAKKGYTF
V gene: TRBV5-1; J gene: TRBJ2-5; clone size: .; CDR3 protein: CASSLTGQTQETQYF
V gene: TRBV7-2; J gene: TRBJ1-2; clone size: .; CDR3 protein: CASSYPGTAKNYGYTF
V gene: TRBV3-1/TRBV3-2; J gene: TRBJ1-1; clone size: .; CDR3 protein: CASRGQGISTEAFF
V gene: TRBV19; J gene: TRBJ1-5; clone size: .; CDR3 protein: CASSNPRGGDQPQHF
V gene: TRBV6-2/TRBV6-3; J gene: TRBJ2-7; clone size: .; CDR3 protein: CASSSSQTGQYEQYF
V gene: TRBV11-2; J gene: TRBJ1-5; clone size: .; CDR3 protein: CASSLVEADRGAQPQHF
V gene: TRBV7-2; J gene: TRBJ1-5; clone size: .; CDR3 protein: CASSLEEVRPQHF
V gene: TRBV2; J gene: TRBJ1-5; clone size: .; CDR3 protein: CASHLNPINQPQHF
V gene: TRBV30; J gene: TRBJ2-7; clone size: .; CDR3 protein: CAWSGTLAGGSYEQYF
V gene: TRBV28; J gene: TRBJ1-2; clone size: .; CDR3 protein: CASSLWTAYGYTF
V gene: TRBV5-1; J gene: TRBJ2-1; clone size: .; CDR3 protein: CASSWGLAGGEQFF
V gene: TRBV24-1; J gene: TRBJ2-5; clone size: few; CDR3 protein: CATSDLTGKGETQYF
V gene: TRBV4-3; J gene: TRBJ1-6; clone size: .; CDR3 protein: CASSQTTGDSPLHF
V gene: TRBV6-6; J gene: TRBJ2-5; clone size: .; CDR3 protein: CASTAGTSVQETQYF
V gene: TRBV5-1; J gene: TRBJ2-5; clone size: .; CDR3 protein: CASSQQGARETQYF
V gene: TRBV4-1; J gene: TRBJ1-2; clone size: .; CDR3 protein: CASSQRQGDGYTF
V gene: TRBV28; J gene: TRBJ1-2; clone size: .; CDR3 protein: CASRSGGPNYGYTF